This TCR beta chain was identified in a study of cytomegalovirus exposure and HLA in healthy donors (dated by TCRdb to between 2016 and 2019). Study-level background: An earlier analysis of several hundred of the donors reported approximately 290 Gb of sequence data and 120 million or so unique TCR beta sequences from about 180 million T cells. All discovery cohort repertoires had been generated using a single sequencing platform. Among around 400 genotyped donors of the cohort, an average of approximately 200,000 unique TCR beta nucleotide sequences was sequenced per donor, of which about 18% were non-productive. High-throughput TCR immunosequencing, statistical association of individual TCRs with disease status, and machine learning were combined to predict cytomegalovirus infection status. Donor age, sex, ethnicity and CMV serostatus were compiled alongside the repertoire data. The later analysis used no new phenotypic data to find candidate immune exposures, relying instead on TCR beta sequences and their occurrence across donors. The number of typed donors differed by locus: about 620-640 for A, B, C, DRB1 and DQB1; about 520 for DQA1; approximately 600 for DPA1; and some 450 for DPB1. HLA typing covered class I and class II loci at four-digit resolution. About five DR-DQ haplotypes were treated as single units for association and clustering because of strong linkage in the cohort. The study aimed to test whether cataloging public T cell receptors could reveal signatures of past pathogen exposure. A later analysis re-analyzed previously published TCR beta repertoires from 666 donors and added high-resolution HLA genotyping to study TCR occurrence patterns. Roughly 300 gigabases of sequencing data and 70 million to 95 million unique TCR sequences made up an early release that covered several hundred HLA-typed donors. In an earlier analysis of about 590 of the donors, high-throughput TCR beta sequencing was used to judge whether each TCR beta V gene segment behaved as functional or pseudogenic. Among the roughly 410 genotyped donors, around 81% belonged to the genetic ancestry cluster associated with self-reported Caucasian donors. Using immunosequencing, the study profiled T cell repertoires from 640 or so subjects and related those repertoires to cytomegalovirus serostatus. A later genetic analysis took genome-wide SNP genotypes for about 60% of the roughly 670 donors and used that subset as a discovery cohort. In addition to the first cohort of around 670 subjects, a separate validation cohort of approximately 130 different subjects was used. Study-wide conclusions, independent of this receptor: In vitro tests confirmed that three of the cytomegalovirus-associated TCR beta chains recognize cytomegalovirus antigens. The classifier was reported to diagnose cytomegalovirus status with high specificity and sensitivity in both the original and validation cohorts. According to a later analysis, most CMV-associated TCR beta chains appeared to be HLA-restricted, and the HLA associations seemed to be driven largely by CMV exposure. A cluster of highly shared sequence variants was judged likely to represent a technical artifact of the sequencing pipeline. Compared with the roughly 670-donor mean, donors in an Asian-associated ancestry cluster had fewer N-insertions in productive TCRs, according to a later genetic analysis. In a later analysis, several top co-occurrence clusters were reported to appear linked to parvovirus B19, influenza, CMV and Epstein-Barr virus. Because HLA typing was unavailable for some donors at each locus, only the typed subset was used in association tests. The authors suggested that the approach could potentially be generalized to other disease states and immunological phenotypes. Most TCR sequences were seen in very few donors, while some public TCRs were found in many individuals. An association between a missense DCLRE1C variant and V-gene and J-gene trimming of TCR beta chains was found in a later genetic analysis and replicated in an independent cohort. A further reported finding was that TCR beta sequences accurately predicted the HLA-A and HLA-B alleles for most subjects in the first cohort. Roughly uniform sequencing depth across donors was assumed in presence/absence analyses, although this assumption may not hold. Immune exposure information for the cohort was limited to CMV serostatus. A total of fewer than 200 TCR beta chains were listed by the study as associated with cytomegalovirus. In an earlier analysis of about 550 of the donors, most TCR beta V segments were observed in productive rearrangements about 87% or about 30% of the time, broadly matching IMGT annotations. Because counts were too low, seventeen rarely observed V segments, including chromosome 9 orphons, were left out of the earlier analysis of 587 of the donors. Specific HLA alleles were associated with 16,951 TCR beta sequences at a false discovery rate of 0.05 in a later analysis. Linkage disequilibrium might explain the correlated functional status among segregating V segments, but an unknown experimental factor could not be ruled out. In a later analysis, HLA-associated TCR beta chains showed more clonal expansion and lower generation probabilities than non-associated chains that were equally common. Only TCR beta chains were sequenced in this cohort, and the absence of alpha or paired-chain data limited detectable features. Some IMGT-functional V segments, including TRBV6-2 and TRBV6-3, could not be distinguished by the 87-base-pair reads and were therefore excluded. A later analysis found that TCR association rates varied across HLA loci, with DRB1 alleles showing the most associated TCRs and HLA-C alleles the fewest. When HLA alleles, especially DR and DQ, strongly co-occurred, attributing TCR associations to individual alleles was difficult.

The cohort consisted of 600 to 750 healthy bone marrow donors. At the time of sampling, all cohort members were nominally healthy, though unrecorded immune exposures were likely present. The donor was CMV seronegative and belonged to the group of over 300 seronegative cohort members. Every donor gave a peripheral blood sample, and the peripheral blood mononuclear cells from that sample were used for TCR beta sequencing. Genomic DNA extraction from the blood cell samples was performed with the Qiagen DNeasy Blood Extraction Kit. Libraries were constructed by the immunoSEQ multiplex PCR assay. A mixture of 60 forward primers for TCR Vbeta segments and 13 reverse primers for TCR Jbeta segments was used in the multiplex PCR. The CDR3 region of rearranged TCR beta genes was amplified from genomic DNA with a multiplex PCR assay. The Illumina HiSeq System was used to sequence the amplified TCR beta libraries as 87-base-pair reads. The published analysis was carried out like this. Across the 670 or so repertoires, a later analysis counted tens of millions of unique TCR beta chains, around 11 million of which were shared by at least two donors. Raw reads were error-corrected and collapsed into unique sequences with a nearest-neighbor algorithm that merged closely related sequences to remove PCR and sequencing errors. To assign V, D and J gene segments, CDR3 sequences were aligned to IMGT reference sequences. Each retained sequence needed at least a six-nucleotide match to both a V gene segment and a J gene segment. A rearrangement counted as productive if the CDR3 had no stop codons and remained in frame with V and J, and every other rearrangement counted as non-productive. CDR3 was defined by IMGT convention, running from the second conserved V-encoded cysteine to the conserved J-encoded phenylalanine. In an earlier analysis of around 600 of the donors, sequences lacking an unambiguous match to a single V gene segment were excluded. In an earlier analysis of 587 of the donors, a V segment was called functional when productive rearrangements were above 56.7%, and segregating when the standard deviation between donors exceeded 5%. A statistical classification framework was built for diagnosing cytomegalovirus status from the catalog of TCR beta chain sequences. A later analysis assigned V and J genes by comparing TCR nucleotide sequences with IMGT/GENE-DB human TR gene sequences. A later analysis assigned CDR3 sequences and most-parsimonious VDJ recombination scenarios with the TCRdist pipeline. A later analysis defined each TCR beta chain by its CDR3 amino acid sequence plus V-gene family, and excluded reads lacking a unique V-gene family. In a later analysis, some 600 highly shared, low-generation-probability nucleotide sequences were removed to address suspected cross-contamination and a sequencing artifact. A later analysis calculated a clonal expansion index for each public chain from normalized within-repertoire ranks of inferred template counts. In a later analysis, generation probabilities were computed using a VDJ recombination model fitted to out-of-frame rearrangements, and the results were checked against IGoR. Hypergeometric tests were used in a later analysis to score TCR-TCR, TCR-HLA and TCR-CMV co-occurrence, with a repertoire-size bias correction applied to the TCR pairs. To estimate false discovery rates, a later analysis permuted the HLA or CMV assignments 20 times. In a later analysis, co-occurring TCRs were grouped using DBSCAN, and TCRdist sequence similarity was added for clustering within HLA-allele-positive subsets. Repertoires with fewer than 30,000 or more than 120,000 public chains were left out of co-occurrence clustering, as were about 5 repertoires with anomalous nucleotide sharing. TCRdb retrieved this table from immuneACCESS and kept in-frame rearrangements only. Not all clones are present; in checked studies, unresolved V genes account for under half, and no reason is known for the remainder. V and J calls and clone size follow that table, whereas D and trimming were derived from the DNA. Across this sample there are 150,000 to 200,000 clones, with 80% to 90% seen only once. The ten largest clones add up to approximately 2% of the sample.

With respect to this clone: This receptor's antigen is unknown. The input lacks base qualities; no much larger clone sits a single base away.

Measured from the cysteine to the phenylalanine, the CDR3 is 16 residues long. CDR3 DNA is the only sequence kept; it has 48 bases, read in frame from the first base. The junction carries 13 bases between V and J, which are trimmed by 0 bases and 4 bases respectively. The germline V gene sets CDR1 to MGHRA and CDR2 to YSYEKL. Sequenced input: PBMCs. This clonotype was obtained from a man younger than 35 in good health and CMV-seronegative. Here the chain combines TRBV4-1 and TRBJ1-3; the D gene identity is not certain. In nucleotides, the sequence is TGCGCCAGCAGCCAAGATCCAGGTCCAGGCGGAAACACCATATATTTT. Its protein product is CASSQDPGPGGNTIYF.